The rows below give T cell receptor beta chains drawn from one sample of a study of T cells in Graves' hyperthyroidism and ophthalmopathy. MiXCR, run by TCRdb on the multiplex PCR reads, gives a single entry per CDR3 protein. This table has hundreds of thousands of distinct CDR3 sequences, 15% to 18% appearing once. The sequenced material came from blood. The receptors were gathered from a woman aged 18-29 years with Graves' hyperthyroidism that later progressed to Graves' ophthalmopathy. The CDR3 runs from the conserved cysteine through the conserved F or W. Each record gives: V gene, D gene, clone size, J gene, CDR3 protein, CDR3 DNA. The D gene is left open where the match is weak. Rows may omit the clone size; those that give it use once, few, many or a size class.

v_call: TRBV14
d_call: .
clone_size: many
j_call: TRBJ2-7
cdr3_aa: CASSQDRGFRSYEQYF
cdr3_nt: TGTGCCAGCAGCCAAGACCGGGGATTCCGCTCCTACGAGCAGTACTTC

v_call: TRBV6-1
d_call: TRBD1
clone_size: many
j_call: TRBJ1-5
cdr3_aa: CASSDLWDRGHQPQHF
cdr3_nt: TGTGCCAGCAGTGATCTCTGGGACAGGGGGCATCAGCCCCAGCATTTT

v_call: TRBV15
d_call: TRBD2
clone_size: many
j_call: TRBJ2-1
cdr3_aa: CATSRDPAGETEQFF
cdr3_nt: TGTGCCACCAGCAGAGATCCAGCGGGAGAGACTGAGCAGTTCTTC

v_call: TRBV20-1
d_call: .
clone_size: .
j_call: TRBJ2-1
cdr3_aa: CSANRAALYNEQFF
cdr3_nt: TGCAGTGCTAACCGGGCCGCCCTCTACAATGAGCAGTTCTTC

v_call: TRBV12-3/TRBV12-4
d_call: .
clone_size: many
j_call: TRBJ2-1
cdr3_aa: CASRPEAVGNEQFF
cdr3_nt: TGTGCCAGCAGGCCCGAGGCGGTTGGAAATGAGCAGTTCTTC

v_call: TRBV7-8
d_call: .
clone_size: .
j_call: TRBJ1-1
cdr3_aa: CASSLNSRGLTEAFF
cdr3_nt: TGTGCCAGCAGCTTAAACAGCCGCGGCCTCACTGAAGCTTTCTTT

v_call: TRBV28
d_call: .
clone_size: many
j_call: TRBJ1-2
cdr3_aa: CATSITRVNGYTF
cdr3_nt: TGTGCCACCTCAATCACTAGGGTTAATGGCTACACCTTC

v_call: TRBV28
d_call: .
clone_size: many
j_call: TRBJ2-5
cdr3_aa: CASSPRTGWGIWKETQYF
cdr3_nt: TGTGCCAGCAGTCCCCGGACCGGATGGGGGATTTGGAAAGAGACCCAGTACTTC

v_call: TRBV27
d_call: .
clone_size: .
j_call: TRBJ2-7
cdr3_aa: CASSYSLAGFHNEQYF
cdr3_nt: TGTGCCAGCAGTTACTCATTAGCAGGTTTTCACAACGAGCAGTACTTC

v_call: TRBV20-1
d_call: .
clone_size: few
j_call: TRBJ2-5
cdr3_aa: CSARRGSQYF
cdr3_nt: TGCAGTGCTAGGAGGGGGTCCCAGTACTTC

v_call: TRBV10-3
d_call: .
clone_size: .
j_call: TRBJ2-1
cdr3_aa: CAISAGATINNEQFF
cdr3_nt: TGTGCCATCAGTGCGGGGGCAACGATTAACAATGAGCAGTTCTTC

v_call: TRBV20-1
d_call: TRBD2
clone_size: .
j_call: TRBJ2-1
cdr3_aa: CSALGPPWTREYNEQFF
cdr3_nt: TGCAGTGCTCTCGGCCCCCCGTGGACTAGGGAATACAATGAGCAGTTCTTC

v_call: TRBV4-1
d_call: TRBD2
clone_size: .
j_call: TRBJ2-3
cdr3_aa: CASSQAGGRADTQYF
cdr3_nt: TGCGCCAGCAGCCAAGCCGGCGGGAGGGCAGATACGCAGTATTTT

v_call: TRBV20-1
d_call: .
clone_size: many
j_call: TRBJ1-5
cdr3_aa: CSARGGVGQPQHF
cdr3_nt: TGCAGTGCTAGAGGGGGGGTCGGACAGCCCCAGCATTTT

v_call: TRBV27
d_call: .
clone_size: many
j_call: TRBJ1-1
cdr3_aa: CASSKGYTEAFF
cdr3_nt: TGTGCCAGCAGCAAGGGATACACTGAAGCTTTCTTT

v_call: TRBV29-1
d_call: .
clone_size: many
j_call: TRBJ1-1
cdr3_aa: CSGSGTLNTEAFF
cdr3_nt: TGCAGCGGATCCGGGACATTGAACACTGAAGCTTTCTTT

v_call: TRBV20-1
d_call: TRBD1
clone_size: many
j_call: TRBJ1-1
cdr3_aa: CSAPGQGRSSTEAFF
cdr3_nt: TGCAGTGCACCTGGACAGGGACGGTCTAGCACTGAAGCTTTCTTT